One and the same sample provided the 7 T cell receptor beta chains below, sequenced in a study of shared clonotypes between healthy human individuals (dated by TCRdb to the early 2020s). The library was obtained by the immunoSEQ multiplex PCR assay. Here the immuneACCESS table is served through TCRdb, limited to in-frame sequences with V and J called. Missing clones are a known gap in these copies; in checked studies unresolved V genes cover under half, and the rest lacks a known reason. Counted in this sample were about 2 million clones; less than 95% of them appeared once. The top ten clones comprise 0.85% to 1.3% of the sample. CD8 naive samples were obtained by positive selection for CCR7 among CD45RO-negative cells, yielding a CD45RA+CCR7+ population from which TemRA cells were excluded. The sequenced sample was naive CD8+ T cells sorted from blood. Reading the label with the study, this specimen's cell subset or site is: CD45RA+CCR7+. Every receptor here comes from a man aged 18 to 30 in good health.

CDR3 sequence reads: CASSDPRTKWQETQYF. CDR3 nucleotide sequence: TGCGCCAGCAGTGACCCCCGGACTAAGTGGCAAGAGACCCAGTACTTC. The V and J genes are TRBV10-2 and TRBJ2-5; tentative D call: TRBD2 (6 bases). There are 16 residues in the CDR3. Germline V gene data show CDR1 as WSHSY and CDR2 as SAAADI. Trimming cost V 3 bases and J 2 bases, with 16 bases left between them.

This chain uses TRBV11-2 with TRBJ2-1, with 8 bases that match TRBD2. This CDR3 is 15 amino acids long. V shed 3 bases and J 4 bases; nucleotides not matched to a gene: 5. Germline lookup yields CDR1 SGHAT and CDR2 FQNNGV. CDR3 in amino acids: CASSFQRGPYNEQFF. As DNA, the CDR3 is TGTGCCAGCAGCTTCCAGCGGGGGCCTTACAATGAGCAGTTCTTC.

As for this clone: Additional DNA sequences in this sample encode the identical CDR3. The J gene is TRBJ2-2, the V gene TRBV28, with 7 bases matching TRBD2. V lost 3 bases to trimming and J lost 5 bases; unmatched junction nucleotides: 3. CDR3 size: 14 residues. The germline V gene has CDR1 MDHEN and CDR2 SYDVKM. CDR3 sequence reads: CASSLTGGTGELFF. As DNA, the CDR3 is TGTGCCAGCAGTTTGACCGGGGGGACCGGGGAGCTGTTTTTT.

The CDR3 protein is CASSHTSGQETQYF. CDR3 DNA sequence: TGTGCCAGCAGCCATACTAGCGGACAAGAGACCCAGTACTTC. This chain uses TRBV6-5 with TRBJ2-5; 8 positions match TRBD2. The CDR3 covers 14 residues. The ends lost 6 bases at V and 2 bases at J; junction bases unmatched: 5. Germline V gene data show CDR1 as MNHEY and CDR2 as SVGAGI.

CDR3 protein: CASSLTWQGQIYGYTF. CDR3 coding DNA: TGTGCCAGCAGTTTAACGTGGCAGGGCCAAATCTATGGCTACACCTTC. V gene TRBV27 combines with J gene TRBJ1-2, with a possible D match to TRBD1 (5 bases). CDR3 length: 16 residues. V lost 2 bases and J 4 bases, leaving 17 bases between the germline ends. Germline V CDR1 and CDR2: MNHEY, SMNVEV (reference sequence).

The chain uses TRBV30 and TRBJ2-2, with 10 positions matching TRBD1. V was pared by 4 bases and J by 3 bases, with 8 bases of the junction left unmatched. The CDR3 is made up of 16 amino acids. Germline V gene data show CDR1 as GTSNPN and CDR2 as SVGIG (reference sequence). In DNA form, the CDR3 reads TGTGCCTGGATGCTCTTAGGACAGGGGGACACCGGGGAGCTGTTTTTT. It specifies CAWMLLGQGDTGELFF. Full variable domain (outside the CDR3, taken from reference TRBV30 and TRBJ2-2): SQTIHQWPATLVQPVGSPLSLECTVEGTSNPNLYWYRQAAGRGLQLLFYSVGIGQISSEVPQNLSASRPQDRQFILSSKKLLLSDSGFYLCAWMLLGQGDTGELFFGEGSRLTVL.

This clone appeared a few times. The chain combines TRBV7-8 with TRBJ1-6; 7 positions match TRBD1. Germline CDR1 SGHVS, CDR2 FQNEAQ. Trimming at V came to 5 bases and at J to 5 bases, leaving 6 bases not matched to a gene. The CDR3 loop spans 15 amino acids. The CDR3 DNA sequence: TGTGCCAGCAGCCCCCGGACAGGAGATAATTCACCCCTCCACTTT. This encodes CASSPRTGDNSPLHF.